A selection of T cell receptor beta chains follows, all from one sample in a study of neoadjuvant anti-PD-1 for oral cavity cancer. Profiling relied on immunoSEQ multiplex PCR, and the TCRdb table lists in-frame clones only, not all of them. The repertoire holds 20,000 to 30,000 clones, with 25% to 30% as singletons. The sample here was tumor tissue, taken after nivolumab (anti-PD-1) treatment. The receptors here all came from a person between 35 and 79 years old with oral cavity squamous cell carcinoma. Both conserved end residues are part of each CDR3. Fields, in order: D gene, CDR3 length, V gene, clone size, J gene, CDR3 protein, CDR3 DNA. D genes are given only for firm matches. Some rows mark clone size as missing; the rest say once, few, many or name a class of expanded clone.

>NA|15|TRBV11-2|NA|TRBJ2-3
CASSLGGIRTDTQYF
TGTGCCAGCAGCTTAGGAGGGATTAGGACAGATACGCAGTATTTT
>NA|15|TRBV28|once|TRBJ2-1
CASSLFGDSYNEQFF
TGTGCCAGCAGTTTATTCGGGGACTCCTACAATGAGCAGTTCTTC
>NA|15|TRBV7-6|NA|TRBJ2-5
CASSLVYGGQETQYF
TGTGCCAGCAGCTTAGTATACGGAGGGCAAGAGACCCAGTACTTC
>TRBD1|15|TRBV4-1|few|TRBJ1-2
CASSPGQKTNYGYTF
TGCGCCAGCAGTCCGGGACAGAAGACGAACTATGGCTACACCTTC
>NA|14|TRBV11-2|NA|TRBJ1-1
CASSHRLSRTEAFF
TGTGCCAGCAGCCACAGGTTATCAAGAACTGAAGCTTTCTTT
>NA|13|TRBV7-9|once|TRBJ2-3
CASSPGSADTQYF
TGTGCCAGCAGCCCCGGGAGTGCAGATACGCAGTATTTT
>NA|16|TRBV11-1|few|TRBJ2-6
CASSLTRSSGANVLTF
TGTGCCAGCAGCTTGACACGGAGCTCTGGGGCCAACGTCCTGACTTTC
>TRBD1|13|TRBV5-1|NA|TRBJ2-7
CASRLDRVGEQYF
TGCGCCAGCAGATTGGACAGGGTAGGCGAGCAGTACTTC
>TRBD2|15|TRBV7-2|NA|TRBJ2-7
CASSLNPSGSFSQYF
TGTGCCAGCAGCTTAAACCCTAGCGGGAGTTTTTCGCAGTACTTC
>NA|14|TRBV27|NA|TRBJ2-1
CASSLGHNYNEQFF
TGTGCCAGCAGTTTAGGACACAACTACAATGAGCAGTTCTTC
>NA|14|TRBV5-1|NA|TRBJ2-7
CASSLARSRDEQYF
TGCGCCAGCAGCTTGGCTCGGAGCCGCGACGAGCAGTACTTC
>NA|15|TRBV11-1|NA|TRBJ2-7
CASSLGAGAAYEQYF
TGTGCCAGCAGCTTAGGGGCAGGAGCGGCCTACGAGCAGTACTTC
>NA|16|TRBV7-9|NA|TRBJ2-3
CASSSRQDRGTDTQYF
TGTGCCAGCAGCTCGCGGCAGGACAGAGGCACAGATACGCAGTATTTT
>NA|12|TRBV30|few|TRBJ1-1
CAWKRSHTEAFF
TGTGCCTGGAAAAGGTCCCACACTGAAGCTTTCTTT
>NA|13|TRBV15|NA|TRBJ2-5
CATSPGKGETQYF
TGTGCCACCAGCCCAGGGAAAGGAGAGACCCAGTACTTC
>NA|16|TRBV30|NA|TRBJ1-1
CAWSVRGFKLYTEAFF
TGTGCCTGGAGTGTTAGGGGTTTCAAGCTGTACACTGAAGCTTTCTTT
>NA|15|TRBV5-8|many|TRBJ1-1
CASSWGWAQPNEAFF
TGTGCCAGCAGCTGGGGTTGGGCTCAGCCCAATGAAGCTTTCTTT
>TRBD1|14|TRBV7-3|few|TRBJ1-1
CASSHRGQVPEAFF
TGTGCCAGCAGCCACAGGGGACAGGTCCCTGAAGCTTTCTTT
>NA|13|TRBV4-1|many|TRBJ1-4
CASSQYREAKLFF
TGCGCCAGCAGCCAGTACAGGGAGGCAAAACTGTTTTTT
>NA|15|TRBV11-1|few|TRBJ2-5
CASSFRERAQETQYF
TGTGCCAGCAGCTTTAGGGAGAGGGCCCAAGAGACCCAGTACTTC
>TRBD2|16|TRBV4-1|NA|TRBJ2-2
CASSQVAAGVGGELFF
TGCGCCAGCAGCCAAGTCGCAGCGGGGGTGGGCGGGGAGCTGTTTTTT
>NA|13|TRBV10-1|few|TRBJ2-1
CASSESSGREQFF
TGCGCCAGCAGTGAAAGTAGCGGAAGAGAGCAGTTCTTC
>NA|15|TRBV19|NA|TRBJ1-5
CASSMLGFSDQPQHF
TGTGCCAGTAGTATGTTGGGCTTTAGCGATCAGCCCCAGCATTTT
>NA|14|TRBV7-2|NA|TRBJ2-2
CASSRLGVTGELFF
TGTGCCAGCAGCCGACTAGGGGTCACCGGGGAGCTGTTTTTT
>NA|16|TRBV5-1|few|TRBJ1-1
CASSLGTGILNTEAFF
TGCGCCAGCAGCTTGGGTACAGGGATATTGAACACTGAAGCTTTCTTT